These 24 T cell receptor beta chains were sequenced from one sample in a study of shared clonotypes between healthy human individuals. The naive CD8 subset, CD45RO-negative cells positively selected for CCR7, excluded terminally differentiated effector memory CD45RA+ cells. Clones were sequenced by immunoSEQ multiplex PCR, and TCRdb holds only the in-frame ones, with some missing. Here the sample spans about 2 million clones, about 95% being singletons. Sample: naive CD8+ T cells sorted from blood. These receptors were obtained from a man younger than 35 in good health.

This sequence joins TRBV11-2 and TRBJ2-3, with a possible D match to TRBD1 (5 bases). The CDR3 contains 16 residues. V was cut by 1 base and J by 4 bases, with 15 bases left in between. Germline CDR1 SGHAT, CDR2 FQNNGV. DNA for the CDR3: TGTGCCAGCAGCTTAGTTAAAGGGGCGCGTGCAGATACGCAGTATTTT. Translation gives CASSLVKGARADTQYF.

The chain couples TRBV29-1 to TRBJ2-1, with unresolved D. The V gene's germline CDR1 is SQVTM and CDR2 ANQGSEA. V was trimmed by 5 bases and J by 1 base, leaving 9 bases between them. This CDR3 is 13 amino acids long. The CDR3 DNA follows: TGCAGCGTTCTAAGGCCTTCCTACAATGAGCAGTTCTTC. This codes for CSVLRPSYNEQFF.

The chain employs TRBV15 and TRBJ2-3; no firm D call. Germline CDR1 reads LNHNV; CDR2 reads YYDKDF (reference sequence). This CDR3 spans 13 amino acids. The V end lost 5 bases, the J end lost 7 bases, and 13 bases lay between the germline ends. The CDR3 DNA sequence: TGTGCCACCAGCCCAGAGAGTAGGAATACGCAGTATTTT. It is translated as CATSPESRNTQYF.

The J gene is TRBJ1-2, the V gene TRBV4-1, with 7 bases identical to TRBD1. This CDR3 comprises 12 residues. J was trimmed by 6 bases and V by 9 bases; bases with no gene match: 7. CDR1 is MGHRA, CDR2 YSYEKL, per germline. CDR3 nucleotide sequence: TGCGCCAGGGCTCCGGGACAGCATGGCTACACCTTC. Its protein product is CARAPGQHGYTF.

Only one count was recorded for this clone. This same CDR3 is encoded by further DNA sequences in the sample. The chain recombines TRBV9 with TRBJ2-7, with 7 bases lining up with TRBD2. The ends lost 0 bases at V and 3 bases at J; junction bases unmatched: 6. CDR1 SGDLS and CDR2 YYNGEE come from the germline V gene. This CDR3 comprises 15 residues. The CDR3 spells CASSVASGGFYEQYF. The CDR3 coding sequence is TGTGCCAGCAGCGTAGCGTCGGGGGGATTCTACGAGCAGTACTTC.

The V gene is TRBV6-1, the J gene TRBJ1-1; D perhaps matches TRBD1 (6 bases). The germline V gene has CDR1 MNHNS and CDR2 SASEGT. This CDR3 comprises 14 residues. V was trimmed by 8 bases and J by 4 bases, leaving 17 bases between them. The DNA for the CDR3 is TGTGCCAGCCCTGAGGGGGGGGCGATCACTGAAGCTTTCTTT. It encodes CASPEGGAITEAFF.

The chain carries TRBV6-6 and TRBJ2-5, with D possibly matching TRBD2 (7 bases). CDR3 length: 14 residues. CDR1 and CDR2 from the germline V gene are MNHNY and SVGAGI (reference sequence). The germline V and J ends were trimmed by 6 bases and 5 bases, with 16 bases remaining between them. The CDR3 sequence is CASSKRGGGETQYF. CDR3 nucleotide sequence: TGTGCCAGCAGCAAGCGCGGGGGCGGGGAGACCCAGTACTTC.

This clone was counted once. The chain uses TRBV6-1 and TRBJ2-3; tentatively, D is TRBD2 (5 bases). This CDR3 region has 14 residues. Germline assignment: CDR1 MNHNS and CDR2 SASEGT. The V end lost 4 bases, the J end lost 2 bases, and 10 bases lay between the germline ends. CDR3 loop: CASSASSYTDTQYF. CDR3 nucleotide sequence: TGTGCCAGCAGTGCTAGCTCATACACAGATACGCAGTATTTT.

J is TRBJ1-2 and V is TRBV15; D is unresolved. Germline values: CDR1 LNHNV, CDR2 YYDKDF (reference sequence). The CDR3 extends over 12 amino acids. The ends were cut back, 3 bases at V and 5 bases at J, with 7 bases in the middle. CDR3 DNA sequence: TGTGCCACCAGCAGTAGGAGTTATGGCTACACCTTC. This encodes CATSSRSYGYTF.

V gene TRBV7-2 combines with J gene TRBJ2-7; 9 bases map to TRBD2. This CDR3 spans 14 amino acids. V was clipped by 3 bases and J by 7 bases; unmatched bases: 7. Germline V CDR1 and CDR2: SGHTA, FQGNSA. The CDR3 coding sequence is TGTGCCAGCAGCTTTAGCGGGAGTGTTGGGGAGCAGTACTTC. Protein product: CASSFSGSVGEQYF.

The chain has TRBV2 and TRBJ1-1; 7 bases line up with TRBD1. Trimming cost V 6 bases and J 2 bases; bases outside gene matches: 9. In germline, CDR1 is SNHLY, CDR2 FYNNEI. The CDR3 is made up of 15 amino acids. The CDR3 DNA is TGTGCCAGCAGCCAACCGACAGGGTTCAACACTGAAGCTTTCTTT. It encodes CASSQPTGFNTEAFF.

J is TRBJ2-7 and V is TRBV7-9; D ambiguous. With 2 bases removed from V and 3 bases from J, the gap between germline ends came to 14 bases. Per the germline V gene, CDR1 is SEHNR and CDR2 is FQNEAQ (reference sequence). This CDR3 is built from 15 residues. The CDR3 loop is CASSLKIGPFYEQYF. In DNA form, the CDR3 reads TGTGCCAGCAGCTTAAAGATAGGGCCCTTCTACGAGCAGTACTTC. Full variable domain (rest looked up from reference TRBV7-9 and TRBJ2-7): DTGVSQNPRHKITKRGQNVTFRCDPISEHNRLYWYRQTLGQGPEFLTYFQNEAQLEKSRLLSDRFSAERPKGSFSTLEIQRTEQGDSAMYLCASSLKIGPFYEQYFGPGTRLTVT.

This clone was seen once. The chain has TRBV2 and TRBJ2-1, with a weak D call TRBD2 (6 bases). V was trimmed by 7 bases and J by 5 bases, leaving 12 bases between them. The CDR3 spans 13 residues. From germline, CDR1 is SNHLY and CDR2 FYNNEI. This chain's CDR3 is CASIGTSHNEQFF. As DNA, the CDR3 is TGTGCCAGCATCGGGACTTCCCACAATGAGCAGTTCTTC.

The gene calls are TRBV4-1 and TRBJ2-7; D tentatively fits TRBD1 or TRBD2 (6 bases each). Germline-derived CDR1 and CDR2 are MGHRA and YSYEKL. The CDR3 totals 14 residues. V lost 6 bases to trimming and J lost 7 bases, with 19 bases between them. CDR3 nucleotide sequence: TGCGCCAGCAGTCATTCCGAGAGAGGGGGGGAGCAGTACTTC. Encoded protein: CASSHSERGGEQYF.

In DNA, the CDR3 is TGTGCCAGCAGCCAAGATGCGGGCCAAGAGACCCAGTACTTC. Its protein is CASSQDAGQETQYF. The chain uses TRBV4-2 and TRBJ2-5; the D gene is possibly TRBD2 (5 bases). CDR1 and CDR2 from the germline V gene are LGHNA and YNFKEQ. V was cut by 0 bases and J by 1 base, with 6 bases left in between. The CDR3 is 14 amino acids.

About this clone itself: Other DNA sequences of this sample code for an identical CDR3. The gene calls are TRBV9 and TRBJ2-1; TRBD1 or TRBD2 may be the D gene (5 bases each). CDR1 is SGDLS and CDR2 is YYNGEE in the germline V gene. The length of the CDR3 is 12 residues. The germline V and J ends were trimmed by 0 bases and 8 bases, with 6 bases remaining between them. CDR3 residues: CASSVVGDEQFF. The CDR3 region has the DNA TGTGCCAGCAGCGTAGTGGGGGATGAGCAGTTCTTC.

This chain uses TRBV13 with TRBJ2-3; D gene ambiguous. Per the germline V gene, CDR1 is PRHDT and CDR2 is FYEKMQ (reference sequence). V lost 5 bases and J lost 4, with 4 bases in between. This CDR3 is 11 amino acids long. This CDR3 reads CASSEADTQYF. The CDR3 DNA reads as TGTGCCAGCAGCGAGGCAGATACGCAGTATTTT. Based on the CDR3 plus reference TRBV13 and TRBJ2-3, the full variable domain is AAGVIQSPRHLIKEKRETATLKCYPIPRHDTVYWYQQGPGQDPQFLISFYEKMQSDKGSIPDRFSAQQFSDYHSELNMSSLELGDSALYFCASSEADTQYFGPGTRLTVL.

V gene TRBV7-9 combines with J gene TRBJ2-7; 10 nucleotides line up with TRBD1. The CDR3 is 15 residues long. Trimming cost V 5 bases and J 4 bases; bases outside gene matches: 8. The germline V gene encodes CDR1 SEHNR and CDR2 FQNEAQ (reference sequence). The CDR3 region has the DNA TGTGCCAGCAGCCCGCCGGACAGGGGGTGGTACGAGCAGTACTTC. Protein sequence: CASSPPDRGWYEQYF.

Comment on this clone: Germline and junction disagree at one end, which may indicate a read error. V is TRBV13 and J is TRBJ1-4; no reliable D call. In germline, CDR1 is PRHDT, CDR2 FYEKMQ (reference sequence). This CDR3 has 14 amino acids. CDR3 region: CASSFLSGGEKLFF. CDR3 DNA: TGTGCCAGTAGCTTCTTATCGGGCGGGGAAAAACTGTTTTTT. The complete variable domain, with remaining parts taken from reference TRBV13 and TRBJ1-4, reads AAGVIQSPRHLIKEKRETATLKCYPIPRHDTVYWYQQGPGQDPQFLISFYEKMQSDKGSIPDRFSAQQFSDYHSELNMSSLELGDSALYFCASSFLSGGEKLFFGSGTQLSVL.

The count of this clone is one. The V gene is TRBV7-9, the J gene TRBJ2-3; 9 bases are a match to TRBD2. The germline gives CDR1 SEHNR, CDR2 FQNEAQ (reference sequence). This CDR3 is built from 15 residues. V lost 4 bases and J lost 5; bases outside the gene matches: 7. CDR3 in DNA: TGTGCCAGCAGCTCCCAGCGGGGGGCTATAGATACGCAGTATTTT. This encodes CASSSQRGAIDTQYF.

The chain joins TRBV10-2 to TRBJ2-1; 8 bases fit TRBD2. There are 15 residues in the CDR3. J gave up 7 bases and V 2 bases, and 7 bases lay outside the gene matches. Per germline, CDR1 WSHSY and CDR2 SAAADI. In DNA, the CDR3 is TGCGCCAGCAGTGAGGGGCGGGGGGCCATGAATGAGCAGTTCTTC. Translated, it gives CASSEGRGAMNEQFF.

This clone appeared a single time. The chain has TRBV30 and TRBJ2-7; 8 nucleotides agree with TRBD2. The CDR3 extends over 13 amino acids. Germline V gives CDR1 GTSNPN, CDR2 SVGIG (reference sequence). With 2 bases clipped from V and 6 bases from J, the junction kept 6 bases outside the gene matches. The CDR3 region is CAWSSTSVSEQYF. CDR3 DNA: TGTGCCTGGAGTTCGACTAGCGTAAGCGAGCAGTACTTC.

With regard to this clone: Other nucleotide sequences in the sample specify the same CDR3. This sequence joins TRBV19 and TRBJ2-7; 13 positions agree with TRBD2. This CDR3 region has 15 residues. From germline, CDR1 is LNHDA and CDR2 SQIVND (reference sequence). Trimming at V came to 3 bases and at J to 3 bases, leaving 2 bases not matched to a gene. CDR3 in DNA: TGTGCCAGTAGTATCGGACTAGCGGGAGTCTACGAGCAGTACTTC. Encoded protein: CASSIGLAGVYEQYF.

In the case of this clone: This CDR3 is also generated by other DNA sequences in the sample. The rearrangement links TRBV27 to TRBJ2-7; weak D call: TRBD1 (6 bases). CDR3 length equals 13 residues. Germline V gives CDR1 MNHEY, CDR2 SMNVEV (reference sequence). V was trimmed by 2 bases and J by 1 base, leaving 6 bases between them. The CDR3 loop is CASSLQGSYEQYF. CDR3 DNA sequence: TGTGCCAGCAGTTTACAGGGGTCCTACGAGCAGTACTTC.